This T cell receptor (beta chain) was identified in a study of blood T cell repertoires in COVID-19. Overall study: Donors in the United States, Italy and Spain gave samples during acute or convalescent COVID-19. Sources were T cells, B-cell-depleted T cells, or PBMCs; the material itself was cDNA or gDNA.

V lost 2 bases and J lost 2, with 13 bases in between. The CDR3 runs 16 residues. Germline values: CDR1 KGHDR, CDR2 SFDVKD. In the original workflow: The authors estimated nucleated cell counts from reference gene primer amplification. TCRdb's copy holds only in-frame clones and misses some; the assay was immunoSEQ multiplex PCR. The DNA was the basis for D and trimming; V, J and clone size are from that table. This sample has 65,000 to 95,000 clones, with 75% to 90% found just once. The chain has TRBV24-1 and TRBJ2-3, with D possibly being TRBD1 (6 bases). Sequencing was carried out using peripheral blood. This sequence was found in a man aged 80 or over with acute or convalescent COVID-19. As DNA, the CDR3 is TGTGCCACCAGTGATTCTCCGACAGGCTTCACAGATACGCAGTATTTT. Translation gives CATSDSPTGFTDTQYF.